The 17 T cell receptor beta chains in this list originate from one sample, sequenced in a study of cytomegalovirus exposure and HLA in healthy donors. Use of 60 Vbeta and 13 Jbeta primers characterized the PCR. Sequencing was performed with immunoSEQ multiplex PCR; in TCRdb, only in-frame clones are kept and a portion is missing. The data show 150,000 to 200,000 clones, with roughly 65% seen just once and 4.7% held by the top ten. The sample was PBMCs. The receptors derive from a man in his late teens or twenties in good health and CMV-seropositive.

The gene calls are TRBV28 and TRBJ1-2; 8 positions match TRBD1. Trimming removed 4 bases from V and 7 bases from J; junction bases left unmatched: 14. Germline V gene sequence: CDR1 MDHEN, CDR2 SYDVKM. The CDR3 totals 16 residues. The CDR3 loop reads CASSYPPGQGRSGYTF. CDR3 sequence (DNA): TGTGCCAGCAGTTACCCACCCGGACAGGGTCGAAGTGGCTACACCTTC.

This chain links TRBV5-4 with TRBJ2-2, with 8 bases aligning to TRBD2. This CDR3 has 15 residues. Per germline, CDR1 SGHNT and CDR2 YYREEE (reference sequence). V shed 0 bases and J 4 bases; nucleotides not matched to a gene: 2. The CDR3 coding sequence is TGTGCCAGCAGCTTGGCCAGCGGGGGCACCGGGGAGCTGTTTTTT. Its protein is CASSLASGGTGELFF.

The rearrangement joins TRBV18 to TRBJ1-1; 7 bases agree with TRBD1. The germline V gene has CDR1 KGHSH and CDR2 LQKENI. The CDR3 contains 15 residues. J lost 4 bases, V lost 1 base, and 6 bases had no gene match. The CDR3 is CASSPQRGQGTEAFF. As DNA, the CDR3 is TGTGCCAGCTCACCACAGAGGGGGCAAGGCACTGAAGCTTTCTTT.

The chain has TRBV5-1 and TRBJ2-3; the D gene is possibly TRBD2 (5 bases). This CDR3 contains 15 residues. Trimming shortened V by 4 bases and J by 4 bases, and 16 bases separated the two germline ends. Germline-derived CDR1 and CDR2 are SGHRS and YFSETQ. This CDR3 reads CASSPPNGVADTQYF. Here the CDR3 DNA reads TGCGCCAGCAGCCCCCCCAACGGGGTGGCAGATACGCAGTATTTT.

This chain links TRBV5-6 with TRBJ2-5; TRBD1 is a possible D gene (6 bases). This CDR3 is built from 14 residues. The germline gives CDR1 SGHDT, CDR2 YYEEEE. The V end was cut by 3 bases, the J end by 4 bases, with 13 bases between. Here the CDR3 reads CASSSPRGPETQYF. The CDR3 nucleotides read TGTGCCAGCAGCTCCCCCAGGGGACCAGAGACCCAGTACTTC.

V usage is TRBV15 and J usage is TRBJ2-5, with TRBD2 as a possible D gene (5 bases). This CDR3 spans 15 amino acids. Per the germline V gene, CDR1 is LNHNV and CDR2 is YYDKDF (reference sequence). V was cut by 0 bases and J by 1 base, with 9 bases left in between. This CDR3 is CATSRDPGSQETQYF. The CDR3 DNA is TGTGCCACCAGCAGAGACCCGGGATCCCAAGAGACCCAGTACTTC.

V is TRBV27 and J is TRBJ2-7, with a tentative D call TRBD1 (5 bases). The CDR3 has 13 amino acids. Trimming removed 6 bases from V and 3 bases from J, with 12 bases in between. Per the germline V gene, CDR1 is MNHEY and CDR2 is SMNVEV (reference sequence). Here the CDR3 reads CASRRTDSYEQYV. The CDR3 DNA follows: TGTGCCAGCAGACGCACTGACAGCTACGAGCAGTACGTC.

The CDR3 protein is CASSLPSGELGYTF. CDR3 nucleotide sequence: TGTGCCAGCAGTTTACCCTCAGGGGAACTTGGCTACACCTTC. The chain carries TRBV28 and TRBJ1-2, with D possibly being TRBD1 (6 bases). V was shortened by 2 bases and J by 7 bases, with 14 bases between the two germline ends. The CDR3 consists of 14 residues. CDR1 MDHEN and CDR2 SYDVKM come from the germline V gene.

The chain has TRBV7-6 and TRBJ2-1; 12 bases are shared with TRBD1. J was trimmed by 6 bases and V by 4 bases; bases with no gene match: 4. The V gene's germline CDR1 is SGHVS and CDR2 FNYEAQ. The CDR3 loop spans 15 amino acids. This CDR3 is CASSSQGQGANEQFF. The DNA of the CDR3 is TGTGCCAGCAGCTCACAGGGACAGGGGGCCAATGAGCAGTTCTTC.

This clone was seen a handful of times. V usage is TRBV7-8 and J usage is TRBJ2-5; TRBD1 might be the D (5 bases). The germline gives CDR1 SGHVS, CDR2 FQNEAQ. Trimming took 0 bases from V and 2 from J, leaving 10 bases between them. The CDR3 runs to 15 residues. The CDR3 DNA is TGTGCCAGCAGCTTAGCTGACAGCCCTCAAGAGACCCAGTACTTC. Protein: CASSLADSPQETQYF.

This sequence joins TRBV28 and TRBJ2-7; 9 bases are shared with TRBD1. With V trimmed by 8 bases and J by 3 bases, 14 bases remained unmatched. This CDR3 has 16 amino acids. Germline V gene data show CDR1 as MDHEN and CDR2 as SYDVKM. The CDR3 reads CASGPTTGTGIYEQYV. For the CDR3, the DNA is TGTGCCAGCGGCCCCACCACCGGGACAGGGATCTACGAGCAGTACGTC.

The rearrangement uses TRBV11-3 and TRBJ1-6, with 10 positions matching TRBD1. Germline CDR1 is SGHNT and CDR2 is YENEEA. V dropped 5 bases and J dropped 7; count of bases not matched to a gene: 14. This CDR3 spans 18 amino acids. The CDR3 DNA is TGTGCCAGCAGCCCACCTAGGGGGCCGACAGGGGGCAATTCACCCCTCCACTTT. Its protein product is CASSPPRGPTGGNSPLHF.

The chain recombines TRBV4-1 with TRBJ1-2; 8 bases are shared with TRBD1. This CDR3 has 14 amino acids. Germline CDR1 is MGHRA and CDR2 is YSYEKL. V shed 1 base and J 2 bases; nucleotides not matched to a gene: 0. The CDR3 spells CASSQGTGNYGYTF. CDR3 coding DNA: TGCGCCAGCAGCCAAGGGACAGGGAACTATGGCTACACCTTC.

This sequence joins TRBV10-3 and TRBJ2-3; TRBD1 agrees at 9 bases. Germline CDR1 is ENHRY and CDR2 is SYGVKD. CDR3 size: 14 residues. The V segment lost 6 bases and the J segment 1 base; nucleotides outside the gene matches: 2. CDR3 in DNA: TGTGCCATCAGCCGGGACAGGGGCACAGATACGCAGTATTTT. It specifies CAISRDRGTDTQYF.

The V and J genes are TRBV7-9 and TRBJ1-4, with D uncertain. CDR1 and CDR2 from the germline V gene are SEHNR and FQNEAQ (reference sequence). This CDR3 comprises 15 residues. Deletions cut 4 bases from V and 0 bases from J, with 9 bases between. The CDR3 protein is CASSSTGATNEKLFF. The CDR3 nucleotides are TGTGCCAGCAGCTCCACCGGGGCAACTAATGAAAAACTGTTTTTT.

This clone has a single count. The chain recombines TRBV10-3 with TRBJ2-3; 11 bases map to TRBD2. The CDR3 is made up of 16 amino acids. The germline V gene has CDR1 ENHRY and CDR2 SYGVKD. The V and J ends lost 5 bases and 1 base, in that order; junction bases with no gene match: 5. CDR3 protein: CAISTTSGSGTDTQYF. The CDR3 DNA reads as TGTGCCATCAGTACAACTAGCGGGAGCGGCACAGATACGCAGTATTTT.

The V call is TRBV6-5, the J call TRBJ2-7; D remains ambiguous. V lost 4 bases, J lost 6 bases, and 13 bases lay in between. The germline CDR1 and CDR2 sequences are MNHEY and SVGAGI. The CDR3 runs to 13 residues. CDR3 coding DNA: TGTGCCAGCAGTTCGGGTCCTTTCAGCGAGCAGTACGTC. Its translation: CASSSGPFSEQYV.